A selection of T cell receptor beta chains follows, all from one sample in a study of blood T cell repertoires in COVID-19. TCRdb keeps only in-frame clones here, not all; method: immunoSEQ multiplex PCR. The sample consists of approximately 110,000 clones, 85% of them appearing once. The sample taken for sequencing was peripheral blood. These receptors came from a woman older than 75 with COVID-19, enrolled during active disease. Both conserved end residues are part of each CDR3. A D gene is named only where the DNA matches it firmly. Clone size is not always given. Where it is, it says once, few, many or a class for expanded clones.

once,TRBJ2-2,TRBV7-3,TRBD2,TGTGCCAGCAGCTCGGGACTAGCGGGTCGGGCGGACACCGGGGAGCTGTTTTTT,CASSSGLAGRADTGELFF
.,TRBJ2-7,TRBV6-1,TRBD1,TGTGCCAGCAGTGAACCCGGACAGGGGGCAACCTACGAGCAGTACTTC,CASSEPGQGATYEQYF
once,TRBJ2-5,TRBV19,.,TGTGCCAGTAGTAGGAGCACAGAGACCCAGTACTTC,CASSRSTETQYF
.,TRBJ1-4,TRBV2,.,TGTGCCAGCAGTGAATGGGGGCCACAGGGTAATGAAAAACTGTTTTTT,CASSEWGPQGNEKLFF
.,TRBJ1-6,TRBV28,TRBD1,TGTGCCAGCAGTTCTGGACAGGATCGTCCAAATTCACCCCTCCACTTT,CASSSGQDRPNSPLHF
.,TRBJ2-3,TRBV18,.,TGTGCCAGCTCACCACCGAACCGGGGCACAGATACGCAGTATTTT,CASSPPNRGTDTQYF
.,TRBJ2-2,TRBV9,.,TGTGCCAGCAGCAAAAGTACTAGAGGGAGTGTCACCGGGGAGCTGTTTTTT,CASSKSTRGSVTGELFF
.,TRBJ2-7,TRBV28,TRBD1,TGTGCCAGCAGTTTGTCGGTGGGACAGGTGATCTCCTACGAGCAGTACTTC,CASSLSVGQVISYEQYF
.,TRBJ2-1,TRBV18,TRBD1,TGTGCCAGCTCACCACTGTCGTCCGGGACAGTCTTCCAGTTCTTC,CASSPLSSGTVFQFF
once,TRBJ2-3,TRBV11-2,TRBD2,TGTGCCAGCAGCTTAGCATTAGTTAGCGGGAGGACAGATACGCAGTATTTT,CASSLALVSGRTDTQYF
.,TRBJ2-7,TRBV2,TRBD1,TGTGCCAGCAGCGGGACAGGCTTCTACGAGCAGTACTTC,CASSGTGFYEQYF
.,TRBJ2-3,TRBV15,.,TGTGCCACCAGCAACTGGACTAAAGCTAGCACAGATACGCAGTATTTT,CATSNWTKASTDTQYF
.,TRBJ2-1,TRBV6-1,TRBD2,TGTGCCAGCAGTAAAGAGGCTAGCGGGTGGTACAATGAGCAGTTCTTC,CASSKEASGWYNEQFF
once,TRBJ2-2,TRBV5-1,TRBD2,TGCGCCAGCAGTCCTAGCGGGAGTAACACCGGGGAGCTGTTTTTT,CASSPSGSNTGELFF
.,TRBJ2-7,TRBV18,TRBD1,TGTGCCAGCTCACTAGGGGCAGGGGGTAACGACGAGCAGTACTTC,CASSLGAGGNDEQYF
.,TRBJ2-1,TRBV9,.,TGTGCCAGCAGCGTAGTTCCCGTGGGCAGTGAGCAGTTCTTC,CASSVVPVGSEQFF
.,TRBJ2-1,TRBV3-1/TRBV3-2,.,TGTGCCAGCAGCCCCTCGTGGGAGGTAGGCAATGAGCAGTTCTTC,CASSPSWEVGNEQFF
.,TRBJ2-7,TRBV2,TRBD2,TGTGCCAGCAGGGATACTAGCGGGATCCCTGGTTACGAGCAGTACTTC,CASRDTSGIPGYEQYF
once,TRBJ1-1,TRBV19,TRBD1,TGTGCCAGTAGTGTACAGGGGACTGAAGCTTTCTTT,CASSVQGTEAFF